The text below deals with one T cell receptor beta chain. The target antigen is unknown. Data came from immunoSEQ multiplex PCR; TCRdb stores just in-frame clones and leaves some out. There are more than 400,000 clones in the sample; around 73% occur only once, and more than 10% lies in the top ten. The data were obtained in a study of shared clonotypes between healthy human individuals. Study-wide findings and caveats: Clonotype sharing among donors was expected to depend on sequencing depth.

The CDR3 spans 15 residues. CDR1 and CDR2 (germline): MDHEN, SYDVKM. Unmatched junction bases numbered 5, after V lost 4 bases and J lost 2 bases. This chain uses TRBV28 with TRBJ2-7; 10 bases are a match to TRBD1. This sequence originates from a woman aged 40-49 years in good health. Some clones in this sample may be carry-over from other donors' samples. Source material: PBMCs. This CDR3 is CASSSPGTGAYEQYF. CDR3 coding DNA: TGTGCCAGCAGTTCCCCCGGGACAGGGGCCTACGAGCAGTACTTC. Full variable domain (outside the CDR3, taken from reference TRBV28 and TRBJ2-7): DVKVTQSSRYLVKRTGEKVFLECVQDMDHENMFWYRQDPGLGLRLIYFSYDVKMKEKGDIPEGYSVSREKKERFSLILESASTNQTSMYLCASSSPGTGAYEQYFGPGTRLTVT.